This TCR beta chain was obtained from a study of T cell changes during pregnancy in multiple sclerosis. Germline V CDR1 and CDR2: SGHTA, FQGTGA. The V gene end was trimmed by 5 bases and the J gene end by 6 bases; junction bases not matched to a gene: 5. The CDR3 spans 14 residues. The assay was immunoSEQ multiplex PCR, and TCRdb's table has in-frame clones only and misses some. The data show about 30,000 clones, approximately 94% seen once. This receptor was identified in a female donor with multiple sclerosis, enrolled in a pregnancy study. The specimen was CD4+ T cells from peripheral blood mononuclear cells, collected after pregnancy. The chain recombines TRBV7-3 with TRBJ2-1, with 9 bases fitting TRBD1. The CDR3 DNA is TGTGCCAGCAGCATAGGACAGGGGAGCAATGAGCAGTTCTTC. Its translation: CASSIGQGSNEQFF.